Below are 26 T cell receptor beta chains sequenced from a single sample in a study of blood T cells in healthy people across ages. Primers used in a second PCR of about 7 to 11 cycles were a sample-barcoded 5' primer and a J-beta primer mix. TCRdb passed the 5' RACE reads through MiXCR, listing each CDR3 protein once. The sample contains roughly 730,000 distinct CDR3 sequences, 45% to 70% of which appear only once. What was sequenced was blood. These receptors originate from a man aged 40-55 years in good health.

This clonotype has only a few counts. The V and J genes are TRBV7-2 and TRBJ2-7; 7 bases agree with TRBD2. Germline CDR1 is SGHTA and CDR2 is FQGNSA. The CDR3 contains 15 residues. The junction had 8 bases not matched to a gene; V was cut back by 3 bases and J by 3 bases. CDR3 in DNA: TGTGCCAGCAGCTTGGGGCTAGCGGACCTCTACGAGCAGTACTTC. Translation: CASSLGLADLYEQYF.

The chain couples TRBV7-2 to TRBJ2-7; 9 bases map to TRBD1. CDR3 length: 16 residues. The germline gives CDR1 SGHTA, CDR2 FQGNSA. Unmatched junction bases numbered 6, after V lost 1 base and J lost 2 bases. The CDR3 spells CASSLVSGQGTYEQYF. The CDR3 bases are TGTGCCAGCAGCTTAGTTTCAGGACAGGGGACCTACGAGCAGTACTTC.

This clonotype was recorded a few times. V and J are TRBV10-3 and TRBJ2-1; the match to TRBD2 covers 9 bases. This CDR3 is 15 amino acids long. Per germline, CDR1 ENHRY and CDR2 SYGVKD. J lost 5 bases, V lost 4 bases, and 6 bases had no gene match. CDR3 residues: CAISGSAGGHNEQFF. CDR3 DNA sequence: TGTGCCATCAGTGGGTCAGCGGGGGGCCACAATGAGCAGTTCTTC.

This clonotype was detected only a few times. The chain has TRBV4-2 and TRBJ1-3; D gene uncertain. Germline lookup yields CDR1 LGHNA and CDR2 YNFKEQ. V was pared by 2 bases and J by 4 bases, with 9 bases between. CDR3 length: 14 residues. The CDR3, as DNA: TGTGCCAGCAGCCAAACCGGTCTCGGAAACACCATATATTTT. Translation: CASSQTGLGNTIYF.

The chain couples TRBV6-1 to TRBJ2-7; D is unclear. Trimming removed 4 bases from V and 2 bases from J, with 21 bases in between. The length of the CDR3 is 17 residues. Germline assignment: CDR1 MNHNS and CDR2 SASEGT. CDR3 amino acids: CASSGGLKRTPTYEQYF. For the CDR3, the DNA is TGTGCCAGCAGTGGAGGCCTCAAAAGGACGCCTACCTACGAGCAGTACTTC.

The table lists this clonotype with a few counts. This sequence joins TRBV7-3 and TRBJ1-5, with unresolved D. V lost 5 bases and J lost 5, with 10 bases in between. The germline CDR1 and CDR2 sequences are SGHTA and FQGTGA. The CDR3 totals 13 residues. The CDR3, as DNA: TGTGCCAGCAGCCCGAATCGTGATCAGCCCCAGCATTTT. Translating gives CASSPNRDQPQHF.

This clonotype came up a few times. The J gene is TRBJ2-4, the V gene TRBV7-2; D perhaps matches TRBD2 (7 bases). The CDR3 runs 17 residues. V lost 4 bases, J lost 6 bases, and 22 bases lay in between. Germline V gives CDR1 SGHTA, CDR2 FQGNSA. In DNA, the CDR3 is TGTGCCAGCAGCTCAATGGGGGGGCAAGGCATGGGAAACATTCAGTACTTC. This gives the protein CASSSMGGQGMGNIQYF.

This clonotype was seen a handful of times. The gene calls are TRBV7-3 and TRBJ1-1; 7 positions agree with TRBD1. Trimming cost V 3 bases and J 11 bases; bases outside gene matches: 6. Germline assignment: CDR1 SGHTA and CDR2 FQGTGA. This CDR3 has 12 amino acids. The DNA for the CDR3 is TGTGCCAGCAGCTTCCCGGGACAGATGGCTTTCTTT. Translated, it gives CASSFPGQMAFF.

The chain links TRBV9 to TRBJ2-1; D not resolved. CDR1 and CDR2 (germline): SGDLS, YYNGEE. The germline V and J ends were trimmed by 0 bases and 8 bases, with 15 bases remaining between them. The CDR3 totals 15 residues. CDR3 nucleotide sequence: TGTGCCAGCAGCGTAGCGGCGGCGCAAAACTATGAGCAGTTCTTC. This translates into CASSVAAAQNYEQFF.

The chain uses TRBV6-1 and TRBJ1-4; tentative D call: TRBD1 (5 bases). The CDR3 runs to 15 residues. Germline CDR1 and CDR2: MNHNS and SASEGT. Trimming shortened V by 2 bases and J by 6 bases, and 13 bases separated the two germline ends. The CDR3 loop reads CASSENTGEDEKLFF. DNA for the CDR3: TGTGCCAGCAGTGAAAATACGGGGGAAGATGAAAAACTGTTTTTT.

This chain joins TRBV7-2 and TRBJ2-3; possibly TRBD1 or TRBD2 for D (6 bases each). CDR3 length equals 15 residues. V was shortened by 5 bases and J by 3 bases, with 15 bases between the two germline ends. CDR1 is SGHTA, CDR2 FQGNSA, per germline. This CDR3 is CASSVQGLPTDTQYF. The CDR3 bases are TGTGCCAGCAGCGTACAGGGACTCCCTACAGATACGCAGTATTTT. The full variable domain, its missing parts supplied by reference TRBV7-2 and TRBJ2-3, is GAGVSQSPSNKVTEKGKDVELRCDPISGHTALYWYRQSLGQGLEFLIYFQGNSAPDKSGLPSDRFSAERTGGSVSTLTIQRTQQEDSAVYLCASSVQGLPTDTQYFGPGTRLTVL.

This clonotype came up a few times. The rearrangement joins TRBV3-1 to TRBJ2-6; 9 nucleotides match TRBD2. The CDR3 spans 19 residues. Germline values: CDR1 LGHDT, CDR2 YNNKEL (reference sequence). V trimming: 4 bases; J trimming: 0 bases; junction bases outside the gene matches: 10. The CDR3 nucleotides are TGTGCCAGCAGCCCTACCCGACTAGCGGTTAGCTCTGGGGCCAACGTCCTGACTTTC. Encoded protein: CASSPTRLAVSSGANVLTF.

The J gene is TRBJ1-1, the V gene TRBV27, with 10 bases matching TRBD1. The CDR3 covers 16 residues. The trim removed 5 bases at V and 1 base at J, leaving 7 bases unmatched. The germline V gene has CDR1 MNHEY and CDR2 SMNVEV (reference sequence). The DNA of the CDR3 is TGTGCCAGCAGTAAACGACAGGGGGCGGGGAACACTGAAGCTTTCTTT. Translated: CASSKRQGAGNTEAFF.

The chain uses TRBV12-3 or TRBV12-4 and TRBJ2-4, with 9 bases fitting TRBD1. V shed 4 bases, J shed 3 bases, and the junction held 19 bases outside the gene matches. The CDR3 covers 20 residues. CDR3 in DNA: TGTGCCAGCAGTTGGGGGTTTTACAGGGGGCCCAGAGGAGTCAAAAACATTCAGTACTTC. It specifies CASSWGFYRGPRGVKNIQYF.

The chain couples TRBV28 to TRBJ1-1; possibly TRBD1 for D (5 bases). This CDR3 spans 12 amino acids. CDR1 MDHEN and CDR2 SYDVKM come from the germline V gene. V lost 7 bases and J lost 7, with 13 bases in between. Here the CDR3 DNA reads TGTGCCAGCATCCTAGGCGGGGGTGAAGCTTTCTTT. Protein: CASILGGGEAFF.

This rearrangement joins TRBV20-1 to TRBJ2-3; 7 bases are shared with TRBD2. The CDR3 is 14 amino acids. Germline V CDR1 and CDR2: DFQATT, SNEGSKA (reference sequence). V lost 2 bases to trimming and J lost 3 bases; unmatched junction nucleotides: 5. The CDR3 sequence is CSARRAGVTDTQYF. As DNA, the CDR3 is TGCAGTGCTAGACGGGCGGGAGTAACAGATACGCAGTATTTT.

V gene TRBV28 combines with J gene TRBJ2-4, with D possibly called TRBD1 or TRBD2 (6 bases each). CDR3 length: 15 residues. Germline V CDR1 and CDR2: MDHEN, SYDVKM. V was trimmed by 5 bases and J by 2 bases, leaving 13 bases between them. CDR3 coding DNA: TGTGCCAGCAGTGGCTCGGGGGCCCCCAAAAACATTCAGTACTTC. It yields the protein CASSGSGAPKNIQYF.

This clonotype has more than one count but fewer than ten. V is TRBV9 and J is TRBJ2-1, with TRBD1 matching 7 bases. CDR1 and CDR2 from the germline V gene are SGDLS and YYNGEE. This CDR3 has 13 residues. J gave up 6 bases and V 4 bases, and 4 bases lay outside the gene matches. The CDR3: CASSRRDSNEQFF. In DNA form, the CDR3 reads TGTGCCAGCAGCCGCCGGGACAGCAATGAGCAGTTCTTC.

This chain uses TRBV28 with TRBJ2-3; TRBD1 matches at 8 bases. Germline lookup yields CDR1 MDHEN and CDR2 SYDVKM. This CDR3 comprises 14 residues. Losses at the gene ends were 5 bases for V and 1 base for J; bases not matched to a gene: 2. The CDR3 nucleotides are TGTGCCAGCAGTGCCAGGGGGCGCACAGATACGCAGTATTTT. This codes for CASSARGRTDTQYF. Full variable domain (rest looked up from reference TRBV28 and TRBJ2-3): DVKVTQSSRYLVKRTGEKVFLECVQDMDHENMFWYRQDPGLGLRLIYFSYDVKMKEKGDIPEGYSVSREKKERFSLILESASTNQTSMYLCASSARGRTDTQYFGPGTRLTVL.

V is TRBV27 and J is TRBJ2-2, with a weak D call TRBD2 (6 bases). V was shortened by 3 bases and J by 4 bases, with 18 bases between the two germline ends. The CDR3 sequence is 17 residues long. Germline V lookup: CDR1 MNHEY, CDR2 SMNVEV (reference sequence). The CDR3 DNA reads as TGTGCCAGCAGTTTCGGGGGAGGCGACGCTGGCACCGGGGAGCTGTTTTTT. As protein: CASSFGGGDAGTGELFF.

The V and J genes are TRBV11-3 and TRBJ2-3; D is uncertain. The CDR3 length is 12 residues. Germline CDR1 SGHNT, CDR2 YENEEA. V lost 2 bases and J 8 bases, leaving 8 bases between the germline ends. The CDR3 DNA reads TGTGCCAGCAGCTTAACCGCCCTTACGCAGTATTTT. Translated: CASSLTALTQYF.

The rearrangement links TRBV29-1 to TRBJ2-7; tentative D call: TRBD1 (5 bases). Trimming pared 6 bases from V and 2 bases from J, leaving 14 bases between. Germline CDR1 and CDR2: SQVTM and ANQGSEA. The CDR3 consists of 13 residues. The CDR3 coding sequence is TGCAGCGTAGGAAACAGGTTGGCCTACGAGCAGTACTTC. Translated, it gives CSVGNRLAYEQYF.

The chain employs TRBV28 and TRBJ2-7; D is tentatively TRBD1 or TRBD2 (6 bases each). The CDR3 is 18 amino acids. V lost 4 bases to trimming and J lost 4 bases, with 26 bases between them. Germline V gene lookup returns CDR1 MDHEN and CDR2 SYDVKM. The CDR3 is CASSSPRRGGGVIYEQYF. Written as DNA, the CDR3 is TGTGCCAGCAGTTCACCACGGAGAGGAGGGGGAGTTATTTACGAGCAGTACTTC.

This clonotype appeared a single time. The rearrangement joins TRBV10-3 to TRBJ2-1; 12 nucleotides agree with TRBD1. This CDR3 spans 16 amino acids. With V trimmed by 6 bases and J by 4 bases, 7 bases remained unmatched. The germline gives CDR1 ENHRY, CDR2 SYGVKD. This chain's CDR3 is CAIRGTGGVGYNEQFF. The CDR3 DNA reads TGTGCCATCAGGGGGACAGGGGGCGTAGGTTACAATGAGCAGTTCTTC.

This rearrangement joins TRBV20-1 to TRBJ2-7; the match to TRBD1 covers 10 bases. Germline assignment: CDR1 DFQATT and CDR2 SNEGSKA (reference sequence). The trim removed 0 bases at V and 5 bases at J, leaving 7 bases unmatched. The CDR3 spans 15 residues. The CDR3 region has the DNA TGCAGTGCTAGAGACGCCGACAGGGGGCCTCACGAGCAGTACTTC. Translation: CSARDADRGPHEQYF.

The CDR3 protein is CASSTQGGETQYF. CDR3 in DNA: TGTGCCAGCAGCACACAGGGAGGAGAGACCCAGTACTTC. This sequence joins TRBV6-1 and TRBJ2-5; TRBD1 or TRBD2 may be the D gene (6 bases each). CDR1 is MNHNS, CDR2 SASEGT, per germline. V was trimmed by 6 bases and J by 4 bases, leaving 12 bases between them. The CDR3 covers 13 residues.